Listed below are T cell receptor beta chains from one sample, sequenced in a study of blood T cell repertoires in COVID-19. Assay: immunoSEQ multiplex PCR; the TCRdb copy retains only in-frame clones and omits some. The sample lists 120,000 to 150,000 clones, 81% occurring once. Sequences were obtained from peripheral blood. The source is a human donor with acute or convalescent COVID-19. The donor label of this sample is uncertain. CDR3s include the opening cysteine and the closing phenylalanine or tryptophan. The D gene is left open where the match is weak. Clone size appears in some rows only: once, few, many, or a class for an expanded clone.

d_call	clone_size	cdr3_length	j_call	v_call	cdr3_aa	cdr3_nt
.	many	12	TRBJ2-2	TRBV12-3/TRBV12-4	CASSFQAGELFF	TGTGCCAGCAGTTTTCAGGCCGGGGAGCTGTTTTTT
.	once	21	TRBJ1-4	TRBV9	CASSVVGGWTDENCLNEKLFF	TGTGCCAGCAGCGTAGTAGGGGGATGGACAGACGAAAATTGCTTGAATGAAAAACTGTTTTTT
.	.	13	TRBJ1-5	TRBV30	CAWSLGGNQPQHF	TGTGCCTGGAGTCTGGGGGGGAATCAGCCCCAGCATTTT
TRBD2	once	14	TRBJ2-7	TRBV11-2	CASSLLAGGYEQYF	TGTGCCAGCAGCTTATTGGCGGGGGGTTACGAGCAGTACTTC
TRBD1	.	16	TRBJ1-1	TRBV30	CAWSPAPTGRRVEAFF	TGTGCCTGGAGTCCCGCACCGACAGGGAGGAGAGTTGAAGCTTTCTTT
TRBD1	.	16	TRBJ1-3	TRBV11-1	CASSPGQGLSGNTIYF	TGTGCCAGCAGCCCAGGACAGGGGCTCTCTGGAAACACCATATATTTT
.	.	15	TRBJ2-2	TRBV5-1	CASSRDLTNTGELFF	TGCGCCAGCAGCCGGGACTTAACGAACACCGGGGAGCTGTTTTTT
.	.	16	TRBJ2-1	TRBV11-2	CASSSRSQQGNNEQFF	TGTGCCAGCAGCTCTAGGTCCCAACAGGGCAACAATGAGCAGTTCTTC
TRBD2	.	16	TRBJ2-2	TRBV5-4	CASSVVAGGGTGELFF	TGTGCCAGCAGCGTGGTCGCGGGGGGAGGAACCGGGGAGCTGTTTTTT
.	.	10	TRBJ2-1	TRBV30	CAGGRGEQFF	TGTGCCGGAGGGAGGGGGGAGCAGTTCTTC
.	.	12	TRBJ1-2	TRBV2	CASSEAGGSYTF	TGTGCCAGCAGTGAAGCGGGGGGGAGCTACACCTTC
TRBD1	.	14	TRBJ1-5	TRBV6-6	CASQRGTGHQPQHF	TGTGCCAGCCAGCGCGGGACAGGCCATCAACCCCAGCATTTT
TRBD1	.	16	TRBJ2-1	TRBV24-1	CATSDIRDRGSYEQFF	TGTGCCACCAGTGATATCCGGGACAGGGGGTCGTATGAGCAGTTCTTC
.	.	13	TRBJ1-1	TRBV27	CASSLLRGTEAFF	TGTGCCAGCAGTTTACTCAGGGGTACTGAAGCTTTCTTT
.	.	14	TRBJ1-5	TRBV6-1	CASSEFVPDQPQHF	TGTGCCAGCAGTGAATTCGTTCCAGATCAGCCCCAGCATTTT
.	.	16	TRBJ2-6	TRBV10-3	CAISEPRVTGANVLTF	TGTGCCATCAGTGAGCCCAGGGTTACTGGGGCCAACGTCCTGACTTTC
TRBD1	.	16	TRBJ2-7	TRBV7-2	CASSSPRDRGLYEQYF	TGTGCCAGCAGCTCCCCCCGGGACAGGGGGTTATACGAGCAGTACTTC
TRBD1	once	15	TRBJ1-6	TRBV2	CASSAVGTDYSPLHF	TGTGCCAGCAGTGCGGTGGGGACAGACTATTCACCCCTCCACTTT
.	.	15	TRBJ1-4	TRBV24-1	CATSEVASGSEKLFF	TGTGCCACCAGTGAGGTTGCGTCCGGGAGTGAAAAACTGTTTTTT
.	.	12	TRBJ1-3	TRBV29-1	CSALTAGNTIYF	TGCAGCGCTTTGACAGCCGGAAACACCATATATTTT
TRBD1	.	14	TRBJ2-5	TRBV7-8	CAIVLTGRQETQYF	TGTGCCATCGTCTTGACAGGGCGCCAAGAGACCCAGTACTTC
.	.	16	TRBJ1-2	TRBV5-1	CASSPRATVANYGYTF	TGCGCCAGCAGTCCCCGGGCGACAGTCGCTAACTATGGCTACACCTTC
.	once	16	TRBJ2-1	TRBV6-5	CASSYSNQNPYNEQFF	TGTGCCAGCAGTTACTCAAACCAGAACCCCTACAATGAGCAGTTCTTC
TRBD1	.	15	TRBJ2-3	TRBV19	CATAGDRKVPDTQYF	TGTGCCACCGCTGGGGACAGGAAGGTCCCAGATACGCAGTATTTT
.	.	16	TRBJ1-1	TRBV5-1	CASSLGGGAMNTEAFF	TGCGCCAGCAGCTTGGGTGGAGGAGCTATGAACACTGAAGCTTTCTTT
.	.	13	TRBJ1-1	TRBV7-8	CASSPQMNTEAFF	TGTGCCAGCAGCCCACAGATGAACACTGAAGCTTTCTTT
.	few	14	TRBJ1-6	TRBV12-5	CASGSSASEAPLHF	TGTGCTAGTGGTTCTAGCGCCTCGGAAGCACCCCTCCACTTT
.	.	16	TRBJ2-6	TRBV11-2	CASSLGRTSGANVLTF	TGTGCCAGCAGCTTAGGCAGAACATCTGGGGCCAACGTCCTGACTTTC
.	.	15	TRBJ2-5	TRBV11-2	CASSLTGTKVETQYF	TGTGCCAGCAGCTTAACCGGGACAAAGGTCGAGACCCAGTACTTC
TRBD1	few	15	TRBJ2-2	TRBV18	CASSLTGQGTGELFF	TGTGCCAGCTCACTGACCGGACAGGGAACCGGGGAGCTGTTTTTT
TRBD1	.	16	TRBJ1-1	TRBV3-1/TRBV3-2	CASSPPTRGLDTEAFF	TGTGCCAGCAGCCCCCCCACTAGGGGGCTGGACACTGAAGCTTTCTTT
TRBD1	.	15	TRBJ2-5	TRBV10-3	CAISELDRGLETQYF	TGTGCCATCAGTGAGTTGGACAGGGGGCTGGAGACCCAGTACTTC
TRBD1	.	16	TRBJ1-3	TRBV3-1/TRBV3-2	CASSPYRGRPGNTIYF	TGTGCCAGCAGCCCGTACAGGGGGCGGCCTGGAAACACCATATATTTT
TRBD1	.	14	TRBJ1-2	TRBV5-1	CASSPQGVNYGYTF	TGCGCCAGCAGCCCACAGGGGGTAAACTATGGCTACACCTTC